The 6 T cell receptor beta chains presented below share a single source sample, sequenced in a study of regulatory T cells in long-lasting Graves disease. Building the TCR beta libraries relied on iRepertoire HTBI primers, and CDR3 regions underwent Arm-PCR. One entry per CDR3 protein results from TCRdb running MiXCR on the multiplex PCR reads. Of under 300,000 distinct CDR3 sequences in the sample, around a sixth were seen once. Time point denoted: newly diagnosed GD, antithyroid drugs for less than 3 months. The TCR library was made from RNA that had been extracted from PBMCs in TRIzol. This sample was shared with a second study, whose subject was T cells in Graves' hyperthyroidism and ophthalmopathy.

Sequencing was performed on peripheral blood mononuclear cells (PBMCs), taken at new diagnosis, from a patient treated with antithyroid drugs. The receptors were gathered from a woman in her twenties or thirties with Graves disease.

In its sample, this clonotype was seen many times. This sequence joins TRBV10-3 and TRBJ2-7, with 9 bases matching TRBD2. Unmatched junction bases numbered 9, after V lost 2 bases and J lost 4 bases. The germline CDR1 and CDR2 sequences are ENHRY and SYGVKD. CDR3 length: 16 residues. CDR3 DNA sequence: TGTGCCATCAGTGAGAAGCGGGGGGCCGATGGGTACGAGCAGTACTTC. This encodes CAISEKRGADGYEQYF.

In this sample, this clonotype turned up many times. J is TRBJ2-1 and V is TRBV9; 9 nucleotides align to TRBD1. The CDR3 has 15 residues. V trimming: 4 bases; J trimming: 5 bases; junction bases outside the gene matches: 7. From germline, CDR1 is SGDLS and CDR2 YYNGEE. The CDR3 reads CASSPGTGSHNEQFF. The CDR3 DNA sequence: TGTGCCAGCAGCCCGGGGACAGGGAGCCACAATGAGCAGTTCTTC.

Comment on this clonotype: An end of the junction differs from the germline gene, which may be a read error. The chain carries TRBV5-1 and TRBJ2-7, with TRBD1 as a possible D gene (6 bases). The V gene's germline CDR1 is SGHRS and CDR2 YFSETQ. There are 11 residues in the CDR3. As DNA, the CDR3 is TGCACCAGCAGCTTGGGGACAGAGCAGTACTTC. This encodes CTSSLGTEQYF.

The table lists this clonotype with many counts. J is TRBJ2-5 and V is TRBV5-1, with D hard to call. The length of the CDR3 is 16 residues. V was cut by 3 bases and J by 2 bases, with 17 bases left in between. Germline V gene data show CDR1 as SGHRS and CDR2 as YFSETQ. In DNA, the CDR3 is TGCGCCAGCAGCTCGTCAGGTCCCATAACTCAAGAGACCCAGTACTTC. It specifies CASSSSGPITQETQYF. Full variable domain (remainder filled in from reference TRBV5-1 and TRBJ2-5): KAGVTQTPRYLIKTRGQQVTLSCSPISGHRSVSWYQQTPGQGLQFLFEYFSETQRNKGNFPGRFSGRQFSNSRSEMNVSTLELGDSALYLCASSSSGPITQETQYFGPGTRLLVL.

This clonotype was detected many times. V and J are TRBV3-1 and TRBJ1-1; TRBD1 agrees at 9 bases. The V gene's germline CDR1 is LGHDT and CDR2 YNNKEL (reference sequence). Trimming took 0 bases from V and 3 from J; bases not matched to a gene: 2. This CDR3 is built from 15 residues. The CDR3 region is CASSQETGGYTEAFF. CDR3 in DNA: TGTGCCAGCAGCCAAGAGACAGGGGGATACACTGAAGCTTTCTTT.

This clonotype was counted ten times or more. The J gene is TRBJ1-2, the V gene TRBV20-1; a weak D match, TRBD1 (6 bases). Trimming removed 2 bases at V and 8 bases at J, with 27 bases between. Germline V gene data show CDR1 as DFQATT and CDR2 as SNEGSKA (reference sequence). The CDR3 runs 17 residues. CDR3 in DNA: TGCAGTGCTAGACTCCGATGGGGGCAGGGAGAATCGCGCGGCTACACCTTC. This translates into CSARLRWGQGESRGYTF.